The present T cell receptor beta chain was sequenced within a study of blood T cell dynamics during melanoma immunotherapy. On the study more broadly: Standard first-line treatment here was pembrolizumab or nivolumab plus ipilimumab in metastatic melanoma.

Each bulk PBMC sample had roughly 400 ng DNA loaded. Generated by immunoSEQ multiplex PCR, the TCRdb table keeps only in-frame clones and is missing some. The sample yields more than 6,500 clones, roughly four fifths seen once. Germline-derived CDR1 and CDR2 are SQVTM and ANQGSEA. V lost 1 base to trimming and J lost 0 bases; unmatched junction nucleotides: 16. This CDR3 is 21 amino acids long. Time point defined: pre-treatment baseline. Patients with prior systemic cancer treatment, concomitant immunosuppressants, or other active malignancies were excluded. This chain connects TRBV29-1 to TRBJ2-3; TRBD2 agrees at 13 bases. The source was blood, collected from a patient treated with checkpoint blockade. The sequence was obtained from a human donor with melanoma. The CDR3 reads CSVEAPPGLAGLSFSTDTQYF. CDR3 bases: TGCAGCGTTGAAGCGCCCCCGGGACTAGCGGGACTTAGTTTTAGCACAGATACGCAGTATTTT.